Following are 20 T cell receptor beta chains from one sample sequenced in a study of vaccination effects on CD4 cells after COVID-19. Researchers isolated CD4+ T cells once approximately ten days of culture had elapsed. According to PCR results, the person was infected with SARS-CoV-2 between March and December 2020. Two-dose BNT162b2 or mRNA-1273 vaccination was given to participants. Data came from immunoSEQ multiplex PCR; TCRdb stores just in-frame clones and leaves some out. Of 35,000 to 55,000 clones listed, 76% were seen once; the top ten hold about 3.8%. These receptors are not linked to any known antigen. The starting material was CD4+ T cells from PBMCs cultured without peptide, obtained after COVID-19 vaccination. The receptors come from a human donor who had a prior SARS-CoV-2 infection.

This clone showed up just once. V gene TRBV12-3 or TRBV12-4 combines with J gene TRBJ1-5, with D unclear. This CDR3 has 13 residues. Trimming took off 2 bases at V and 9 bases at J, with 11 bases between the two ends. This chain's CDR3 is CASSLSPNGPQHF. The CDR3 coding sequence is TGTGCCAGCAGTTTATCACCCAATGGGCCCCAGCATTTT.

V and J are TRBV30 and TRBJ1-1; D uncertain. The CDR3 extends over 13 amino acids. Trimming stripped 3 bases from V and 6 bases from J, with 14 bases between. Germline V CDR1 and CDR2: GTSNPN, SVGIG (reference sequence). In nucleotides, the CDR3 is TGTGCCTGGAGAATTCCTCTTCCCGCTGAAGCTTTCTTT. Its protein is CAWRIPLPAEAFF.

V usage is TRBV15 and J usage is TRBJ2-7; D ambiguous. Germline CDR1 reads LNHNV; CDR2 reads YYDKDF (reference sequence). The CDR3 runs to 16 residues. V was clipped by 0 bases and J by 0 bases, with 12 bases between them. The chain's CDR3 is CATSRDIMMRSYEQYF. The CDR3 nucleotides are TGTGCCACCAGCAGAGATATCATGATGCGCTCCTACGAGCAGTACTTC.

The rearrangement uses TRBV7-2 and TRBJ2-3; D is undetermined. The CDR3 sequence is 17 residues long. Germline CDR1 and CDR2: SGHTA and FQGNSA. The V gene lost 5 bases and the J gene lost 4 bases, with 22 bases spanning the gap. The CDR3 region is CASSLPPGRASPDTQYF. CDR3 DNA: TGTGCCAGCAGCCTTCCCCCCGGACGCGCCTCGCCAGATACGCAGTATTTT.

To note about this clone: The junction departs from germline at one end; a sequencing error may be responsible. The rearrangement joins TRBV6-7 to TRBJ2-2, with a weak D call TRBD2 (6 bases). TRBV6-7 is classed as an ORF, of uncertain function. The CDR3 consists of 14 residues. CDR3 in amino acids: CAGLAETNTGELFF. As DNA, the CDR3 is TGCGCCGGTTTAGCGGAGACGAACACCGGGGAGCTGTTTTTT.

The chain combines TRBV6-2 or TRBV6-3 with TRBJ2-7; TRBD1 aligns across 10 bases. CDR1 is MNHEY, CDR2 SVGEGT, per germline. The trim removed 3 bases at V and 1 base at J, leaving 6 bases unmatched. This CDR3 contains 16 residues. The CDR3 sequence is CASSYLGQGLSYEQYF. CDR3 DNA sequence: TGTGCCAGCAGTTATTTGGGACAGGGGCTTTCCTACGAGCAGTACTTC.

V is TRBV7-8 and J is TRBJ2-5; 11 positions agree with TRBD1. The CDR3 has 17 amino acids. The V and J ends lost 3 bases and 6 bases, in that order; junction bases with no gene match: 12. Germline V gene data show CDR1 as SGHVS and CDR2 as FQNEAQ. CDR3 sequence reads: CASSFVVIRTGGKTQYF. The CDR3 bases are TGTGCCAGCAGCTTCGTAGTAATCCGGACAGGGGGCAAGACCCAGTACTTC.

This chain connects TRBV2 to TRBJ1-1, with D uncertain. The ends were cut back, 3 bases at V and 1 base at J, with 9 bases in the middle. This CDR3 comprises 14 residues. CDR1 is SNHLY and CDR2 is FYNNEI in the germline V gene. For the CDR3, the DNA is TGTGCCAGCAGTGATCGTAGACGGAACACTGAAGCTTTCTTT. This translates into CASSDRRRNTEAFF.

This CDR3 is CASSVGGGAGGRETQYF. The CDR3 coding sequence is TGTGCCAGCAGCGTGGGGGGGGGTGCGGGAGGGCGAGAGACCCAGTACTTC. The rearrangement links TRBV9 to TRBJ2-5; TRBD2 matches 9 bases. CDR3 size: 17 residues. The trim removed 2 bases at V and 4 bases at J, leaving 12 bases unmatched. CDR1 and CDR2 (germline): SGDLS, YYNGEE.

This chain's CDR3 is CASSEGQQETQYF. The CDR3 nucleotides are TGCGCCAGCAGTGAGGGGCAGCAAGAGACCCAGTACTTC. The chain couples TRBV10-2 to TRBJ2-5; D remains ambiguous. Looked up from germline, CDR1 is WSHSY and CDR2 is SAAADI. V shed 2 bases and J shed 2 bases, with 6 bases lying between them. The CDR3 has 13 amino acids.

The chain joins TRBV9 to TRBJ1-3, with D perhaps matching TRBD1 (5 bases). Trimming stripped 4 bases from V and 0 bases from J, with 26 bases between. CDR3 length equals 20 residues. From germline, CDR1 is SGDLS and CDR2 YYNGEE. CDR3 in DNA: TGTGCCAGCAGCCCTGGACACAAGGCAAATTATCCCATCTCTGGAAACACCATATATTTT. Translation gives CASSPGHKANYPISGNTIYF.

This rearrangement joins TRBV2 to TRBJ1-3; 7 nucleotides line up with TRBD1. V lost 4 bases and J lost 0; bases outside the gene matches: 6. This CDR3 is 16 amino acids long. From germline, CDR1 is SNHLY and CDR2 FYNNEI. The CDR3 sequence is CASSGDSHFSGNTIYF. The CDR3 nucleotides are TGTGCCAGCAGTGGGGACAGCCACTTCTCTGGAAACACCATATATTTT.

The gene calls are TRBV2 and TRBJ1-1, with 7 nucleotides matching TRBD1. Germline CDR1 SNHLY, CDR2 FYNNEI. This CDR3 is 13 amino acids long. The trim removed 9 bases at V and 4 bases at J, leaving 8 bases unmatched. The CDR3 reads CARSLQGPTEAFF. The CDR3 DNA reads TGTGCCAGGAGCTTACAGGGGCCCACTGAAGCTTTCTTT.

CDR3 region: CAIREGANYGYTF. CDR3 DNA sequence: TGTGCCATCAGGGAGGGGGCTAACTATGGCTACACCTTC. This chain uses TRBV10-3 with TRBJ1-2, with D perhaps matching TRBD1 (6 bases). V lost 6 bases, J lost 0 bases, and 8 bases lay in between. The CDR3 is made up of 13 amino acids. Germline loops: CDR1 ENHRY, CDR2 SYGVKD.

The J gene is TRBJ2-1, the V gene TRBV24-1, with D perhaps TRBD1 or TRBD2 (5 bases each). The CDR3 covers 13 residues. The germline CDR1 and CDR2 sequences are KGHDR and SFDVKD. Trimming shortened V by 2 bases and J by 9 bases, and 10 bases separated the two germline ends. In DNA form, the CDR3 reads TGTGCCACCAGTGATTGGGGGTCGGGTGAGCAGTTCTTC. Amino acid sequence: CATSDWGSGEQFF.

This clone was observed a few times. This chain joins TRBV18 and TRBJ2-1, with D perhaps being TRBD1 or TRBD2 (6 bases each). Germline V gene data show CDR1 as KGHSH and CDR2 as LQKENI. V was pared by 3 bases and J by 6 bases, with 15 bases between. The CDR3 contains 15 residues. CDR3 loop: CASSPPGGRANEQFF. CDR3 in DNA: TGTGCCAGCTCACCGCCCGGGGGCAGGGCCAATGAGCAGTTCTTC. The variable domain in full, completed from reference TRBV18 and TRBJ2-1, reads NAGVMQNPRHLVRRRGQEARLRCSPMKGHSHVYWYRQLPEEGLKFMVYLQKENIIDESGMPKERFSAEFPKEGPSILRIQQVVRGDSAAYFCASSPPGGRANEQFFGPGTRLTVL.

The chain employs TRBV5-4 and TRBJ1-2; 9 bases align to TRBD1. Germline V gene data show CDR1 as SGHNT and CDR2 as YYREEE (reference sequence). The V segment lost 4 bases and the J segment 4 bases; nucleotides outside the gene matches: 5. CDR3 length: 14 amino acids. CDR3 sequence reads: CASSAPDRGYGYTF. The CDR3 DNA reads as TGTGCCAGCAGCGCCCCGGACAGGGGCTATGGCTACACCTTC.

The chain combines TRBV3-1 (or the pseudogene TRBV3-2) with TRBJ1-2; no reliable D call. From germline, CDR1 is LGHDT and CDR2 YNNKEL (reference sequence). V lost 3 bases, J lost 6 bases, and 8 bases lay in between. This CDR3 is 12 amino acids long. The CDR3 nucleotides read TGTGCCAGCAGCCAGTTCGTAAATGGCTACACCTTC. Its protein is CASSQFVNGYTF.

The chain joins TRBV15 to TRBJ2-3, with 8 bases matching TRBD2. Per the germline V gene, CDR1 is LNHNV and CDR2 is YYDKDF (reference sequence). V was clipped by 0 bases and J by 4 bases; unmatched bases: 6. The CDR3 consists of 16 residues. The CDR3 reads CATSRDRGGAPDTQYF. The CDR3 coding sequence is TGTGCCACCAGCAGAGATCGGGGGGGGGCCCCAGATACGCAGTATTTT.

The chain is built from TRBV19 and TRBJ2-3, with D perhaps TRBD1 or TRBD2 (6 bases each). CDR1 is LNHDA and CDR2 is SQIVND in the germline V gene (reference sequence). With 6 bases removed from V and 7 bases from J, the gap between germline ends came to 23 bases. The CDR3 consists of 16 residues. CDR3 DNA: TGTGCCAGTAGCATCGGGGGCGATCCTGGCATATATACGCAGTATTTT. This codes for CASSIGGDPGIYTQYF. Full variable domain (missing parts from reference TRBV19 and TRBJ2-3): DGGITQSPKYLFRKEGQNVTLSCEQNLNHDAMYWYRQDPGQGLRLIYYSQIVNDFQKGDIAEGYSVSREKKESFPLTVTSAQKNPTAFYLCASSIGGDPGIYTQYFGPGTRLTVL.